This T cell receptor beta chain was documented in a study of control samples from healthy donors and cancer patients. Only in-frame clones appear in the TCRdb table, and some are missing; sequencing was by immunoSEQ multiplex PCR. This table holds more than 100,000 clones, 80% to 95% found once. Trimming pared 8 bases from V and 5 bases from J, leaving 10 bases between. The CDR3 totals 11 residues. Looked up from germline, CDR1 is SQVTM and CDR2 is ANQGSEA. This clonotype originated in a man younger than 30 in good health. This chain links TRBV29-1 with TRBJ2-1; D call uncertain. Source material: blood. Here the CDR3 DNA reads TGCAGCTCTAACTTTGACAATGAGCAGTTCTTC. It specifies CSSNFDNEQFF.